This record covers a single TCR beta chain. The sample is drawn from a study of blood T cell repertoires in COVID-19. Source study methods: Estimation of nucleated cell counts was performed using reference gene primer amplification. The method was immunoSEQ multiplex PCR; TCRdb's version includes in-frame clones alone and lacks a portion of them. V, J and clone size are taken as reported in that table, and D and trimming were inferred from the DNA itself. The sample lists 350,000 to 450,000 clones; over 75% were seen once. This CDR3 spans 16 amino acids. Per germline, CDR1 WNHNN and CDR2 SYGVQD (reference sequence). V lost 4 bases, J lost 0 bases, and 8 bases stayed unmatched.

The rearrangement links TRBV10-1 to TRBJ2-7, with TRBD1 matching over 8 bases. Input material: PBMCs or T cells enriched from blood (not recorded which). The receptor was derived from a man younger than 45 who had recovered from COVID-19. The CDR3 DNA reads as TGCGCCAGCAGTGGACAGACAGGGGCCCCCTCCTACGAGCAGTACTTC. Protein sequence: CASSGQTGAPSYEQYF.